This T cell receptor beta chain was found in a study of Graves' ophthalmopathy and Graves' hyperthyroidism. Study-wide points: Most thyroid-expanded clonotypes exceeding 0.001 frequency were also found in blood.

This clonotype has a count of ten or more. Its antigen is not identified. Enrollment excluded any patients with other autoimmune diseases, uncontrolled infections, pregnancy or lactation. RNA transcripts were the template, and TCR beta CDR3 regions were amplified from them. RT-PCR with HTBI primers came first, then second-round multiplex PCR. TCRdb independently ran MiXCR on the multiplex PCR reads; one entry per CDR3 protein. The sample gives roughly 350,000 distinct CDR3 sequences, about a sixth of which show up once; around 2.4% is in the top ten. From germline, CDR1 is LNHDA and CDR2 SQIVND (reference sequence). V was pared by 6 bases and J by 0 bases, with 3 bases of the junction left unmatched. The CDR3 sequence is 14 residues long.

The source material was peripheral blood. This TCR was sampled from an adult woman with stable Graves' hyperthyroidism. The V gene is TRBV19, the J gene TRBJ1-2, with TRBD1 matching 8 bases. The CDR3 DNA sequence: TGTGCCAGTAGCCAACAGGGGGCTAACTATGGCTACACCTTC. Translating gives CASSQQGANYGYTF.